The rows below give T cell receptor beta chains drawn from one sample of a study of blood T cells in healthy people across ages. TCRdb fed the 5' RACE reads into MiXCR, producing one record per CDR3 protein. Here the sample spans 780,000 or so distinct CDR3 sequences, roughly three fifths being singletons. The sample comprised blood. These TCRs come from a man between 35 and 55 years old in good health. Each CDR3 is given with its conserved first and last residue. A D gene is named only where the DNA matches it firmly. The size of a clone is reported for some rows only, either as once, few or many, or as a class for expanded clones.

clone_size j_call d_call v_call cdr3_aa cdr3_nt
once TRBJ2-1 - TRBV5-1 CASSTDTVMYNEQFF TGCGCCAGCAGCACGGACACAGTCATGTACAATGAGCAGTTCTTC
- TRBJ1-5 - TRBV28 CASSSGVLGQPQHF TGTGCCAGCAGTTCTGGGGTTTTAGGGCAGCCCCAGCATTTT
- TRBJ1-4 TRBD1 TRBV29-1 CSVKTGAGEKLFF TGCAGCGTGAAGACAGGGGCAGGTGAAAAACTGTTTTTT
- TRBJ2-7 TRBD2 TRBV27 CASSPGTSGVYEQYF TGTGCCAGCAGCCCCGGGACTAGCGGGGTGTACGAGCAGTACTTC
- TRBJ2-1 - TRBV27 CASSLNRNLYNEQFF TGTGCCAGCAGTTTAAACAGAAACCTGTACAATGAGCAGTTCTTC
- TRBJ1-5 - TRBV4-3 CASSQDRRDSNQPQHF TGCGCCAGCAGCCAAGATCGCAGGGATAGCAATCAGCCCCAGCATTTT
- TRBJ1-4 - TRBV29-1 CSVEARPYEKLFF TGCAGCGTTGAAGCCCGTCCTTATGAAAAACTGTTTTTT
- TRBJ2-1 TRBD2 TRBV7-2 CASRETSGGYNEQFF TGTGCCAGCAGAGAAACTAGCGGGGGCTACAATGAGCAGTTCTTC
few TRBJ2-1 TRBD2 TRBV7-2 CASSFIPLAGGMNEQFF TGTGCCAGCAGCTTTATTCCGCTAGCGGGAGGGATGAATGAGCAGTTCTTC
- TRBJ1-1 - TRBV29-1 CSVGGGGNTEAFF TGCAGCGTCGGAGGGGGAGGTAACACTGAAGCTTTCTTT
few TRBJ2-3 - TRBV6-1 CASSEAGGSGTDTQYF TGTGCCAGCAGTGAAGCTGGCGGAAGCGGCACAGATACGCAGTATTTT
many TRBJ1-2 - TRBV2 CASSEWDINYGYTF TGTGCCAGCAGTGAGTGGGATATTAACTATGGCTACACCTTC
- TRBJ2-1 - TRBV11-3 CASSPPQRGAVNEQFF TGTGCCAGCAGCCCCCCACAAAGGGGAGCGGTGAATGAGCAGTTCTTC
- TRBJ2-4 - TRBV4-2 CASSQEAGPKNIQYF TGTGCCAGCAGCCAAGAGGCGGGACCCAAAAACATTCAGTACTTC
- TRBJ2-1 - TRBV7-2 CASSPGHNEQFF TGTGCCAGCAGCCCGGGACACAATGAGCAGTTCTTC
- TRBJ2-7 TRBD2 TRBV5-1 CASSSAGGFEQYF TGCGCCAGCAGCTCCGCGGGAGGGTTCGAGCAGTACTTC
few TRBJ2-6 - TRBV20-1 CSARGRTENSGANVLTF TGCAGTGCTAGAGGCCGGACGGAGAACTCTGGGGCTAACGTCCTGACTTTC
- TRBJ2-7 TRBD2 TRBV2 CASSGPGLAGALAHEQYF TGTGCCAGCAGTGGCCCAGGACTAGCGGGGGCGTTAGCCCACGAGCAGTACTTC